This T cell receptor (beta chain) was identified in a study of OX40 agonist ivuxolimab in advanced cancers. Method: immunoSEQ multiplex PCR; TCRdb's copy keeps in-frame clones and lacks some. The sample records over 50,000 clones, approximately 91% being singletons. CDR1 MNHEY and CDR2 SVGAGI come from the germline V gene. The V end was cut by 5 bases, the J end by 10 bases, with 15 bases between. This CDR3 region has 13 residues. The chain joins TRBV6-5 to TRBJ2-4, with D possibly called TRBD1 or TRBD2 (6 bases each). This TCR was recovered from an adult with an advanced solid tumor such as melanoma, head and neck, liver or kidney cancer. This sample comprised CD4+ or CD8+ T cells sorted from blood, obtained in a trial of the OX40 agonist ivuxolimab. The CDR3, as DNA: TGTGCCAGCAGTGCAGGGGACTGGCGTATTCAGTACTTC. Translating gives CASSAGDWRIQYF.